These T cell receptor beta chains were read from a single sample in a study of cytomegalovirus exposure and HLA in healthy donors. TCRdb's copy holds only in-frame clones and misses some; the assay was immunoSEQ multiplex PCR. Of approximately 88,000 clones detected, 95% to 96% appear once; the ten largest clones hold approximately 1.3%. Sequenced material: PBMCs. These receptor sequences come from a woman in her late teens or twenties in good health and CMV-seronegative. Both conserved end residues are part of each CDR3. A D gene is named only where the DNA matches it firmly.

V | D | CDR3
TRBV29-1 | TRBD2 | CSVGRLAEPGELFF
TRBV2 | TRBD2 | CASSEVQTSGTYEQYF
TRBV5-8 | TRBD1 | CASSLTRDRGGPYEQYF
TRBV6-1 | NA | CAGEGVGNYEQYF
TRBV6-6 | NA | CASSYTGDGYTF
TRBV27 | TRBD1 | CASSLLGTGGAVYGYTF
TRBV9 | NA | CASGLGGNIQYF
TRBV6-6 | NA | CASSYALLRPDYEQYF
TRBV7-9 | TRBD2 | CASSLAGWSGRSEQYF
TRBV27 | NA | CASSFRGSPLHF
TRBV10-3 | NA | CAISRDQGGGGPHNEQFF
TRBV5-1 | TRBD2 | CASSESGRWSEQFF
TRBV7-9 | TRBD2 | CASSLLLHKREGELFF
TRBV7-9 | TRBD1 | CASRGDSSYTGELFF
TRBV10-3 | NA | CAINRGGLNTEAFF
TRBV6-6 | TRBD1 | CASSNGQANYGYTF
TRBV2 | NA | CASTTNEKLFF
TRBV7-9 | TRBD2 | CASSQAGDGKQYF
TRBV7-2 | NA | CASSLSKDGRQYF
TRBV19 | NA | CASSIQRTEAFF
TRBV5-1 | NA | CASSLLPGNGELFF
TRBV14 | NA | CASSQKTGEGTDTQYF
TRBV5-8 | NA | CASSFRTMGELFF
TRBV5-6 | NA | CASSTNGELFF
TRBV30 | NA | CAWSGRGLYEQYF
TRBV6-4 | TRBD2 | CASSKSPAGVPDTQYF
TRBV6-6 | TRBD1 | CASSYKNRGDEQYF
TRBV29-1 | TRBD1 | CSGTPGQGSNQPQHF